This passage covers 9 T cell receptor beta chains from one sample sequenced in a study of technical replicates of blood from a few donors. Profiled with immunoSEQ multiplex PCR; TCRdb holds only in-frame clones, not every one. The sample has roughly 12,000 clones; about 94% are singletons. The sequencing input was PBMCs. All receptors derive from a human donor in good health.

The table lists this clone with a count of one. The V call is TRBV5-1, the J call TRBJ2-3, with TRBD1 as a possible D gene (6 bases). Trimming removed 3 bases at V and 1 base at J, with 12 bases between. The CDR3 has 15 amino acids. Germline CDR1 reads SGHRS; CDR2 reads YFSETQ. The CDR3 here is CASSWQGLGTDTQYF. DNA of the CDR3: TGCGCCAGCAGCTGGCAGGGGCTGGGCACAGATACGCAGTATTTT.

The chain combines TRBV28 with TRBJ1-2, with 7 bases lining up with TRBD1. Germline V lookup: CDR1 MDHEN, CDR2 SYDVKM. With V trimmed by 3 bases and J by 2 bases, 3 bases remained unmatched. This CDR3 region has 14 residues. This CDR3 is CASSLPGGNYGYTF. CDR3 nucleotides: TGTGCCAGCAGTTTGCCAGGGGGGAACTATGGCTACACCTTC.

The J gene is TRBJ1-5, the V gene TRBV11-2; D gene ambiguous. There are 13 residues in the CDR3. Trimming left V 3 bases short and J 7 bases short, with 10 bases between. Germline V gene sequence: CDR1 SGHAT, CDR2 FQNNGV. The CDR3 sequence is CASSFQHSQPQHF. The DNA for the CDR3 is TGTGCCAGCAGCTTTCAACATAGCCAGCCCCAGCATTTT.

The chain carries TRBV28 and TRBJ2-7; 9 bases align to TRBD2. The CDR3 is 16 residues long. Germline V gives CDR1 MDHEN, CDR2 SYDVKM. Germline trimming cut 5 bases from V and 4 bases from J; bases unmatched to any gene: 12. CDR3 region: CASSPEVAGALYEQYF. The CDR3 region has the DNA TGTGCCAGCAGTCCGGAGGTAGCGGGAGCTTTATACGAGCAGTACTTC.

This chain links TRBV14 with TRBJ1-3; D gene unclear. This CDR3 comprises 14 residues. Trimming removed 1 base from V and 0 bases from J, with 4 bases in between. Germline V gene data show CDR1 as SGHDN and CDR2 as FVKESK. The CDR3: CASSQAISGNTIYF. The CDR3 DNA reads TGTGCCAGCAGCCAAGCCATCTCTGGAAACACCATATATTTT.

V and J are TRBV25-1 and TRBJ2-2; D might be TRBD1 (6 bases). Trimming left V 5 bases short and J 3 bases short, with 10 bases between. This CDR3 comprises 14 residues. The germline gives CDR1 MGHDK, CDR2 SYGVNS. The CDR3 loop is CASSRNRDTGELFF. The CDR3 DNA follows: TGTGCCAGCAGTCGAAACAGGGACACCGGGGAGCTGTTTTTT.

This clone was detected once. This chain joins TRBV25-1 and TRBJ1-2; the D gene is possibly TRBD1 (5 bases). V was pared by 6 bases and J by 7 bases, with 21 bases between. This CDR3 is built from 15 residues. The germline V gene has CDR1 MGHDK and CDR2 SYGVNS. CDR3 sequence (DNA): TGTGCCAGCAGCGGAGGGGCCGGGTGGGGGAGTGGCTACACCTTC. It codes for CASSGGAGWGSGYTF.

The rearrangement uses TRBV28 and TRBJ2-3; D is possibly TRBD1 (5 bases). V shed 6 bases and J shed 0 bases, with 16 bases lying between them. Germline values: CDR1 MDHEN, CDR2 SYDVKM. This CDR3 contains 16 residues. CDR3 amino acids: CASRRRQLSSTDTQYF. DNA for the CDR3: TGTGCCAGCAGACGTCGACAGCTCAGTAGCACAGATACGCAGTATTTT. Supplemented by reference TRBV28 and TRBJ2-3, the full variable domain reads DVKVTQSSRYLVKRTGEKVFLECVQDMDHENMFWYRQDPGLGLRLIYFSYDVKMKEKGDIPEGYSVSREKKERFSLILESASTNQTSMYLCASRRRQLSSTDTQYFGPGTRLTVL.

The V and J genes are TRBV29-1 and TRBJ2-1, with 10 bases lining up with TRBD2. Germline V lookup: CDR1 SQVTM, CDR2 ANQGSEA. V shed 6 bases and J 7 bases; nucleotides not matched to a gene: 9. The CDR3 is made up of 14 amino acids. CDR3 nucleotide sequence: TGCAGCGTCTTCCTAGCGGGAGTAGCAAATGAGCAGTTCTTC. Its translation is CSVFLAGVANEQFF.